Detailed here is one T cell receptor (beta chain). In the original processing: It was from reference gene primer amplification that nucleated cell counts were estimated. Profiling relied on immunoSEQ multiplex PCR, and the TCRdb table lists in-frame clones only, not all of them. The D gene and trimming were derived from the DNA, and the V and J assignments and clone size from that table. This sample has around 320,000 clones; approximately 89% occur once, and the top ten carry 11%. This sample is part of a study of blood T cell repertoires in COVID-19. Study details: Sites in the United States, Italy and Spain provided acute and convalescent COVID-19 samples. From T cells, B-cell-depleted T cells, or PBMCs came the material, which was cDNA or gDNA.

Seattle patients were enrolled during active infection and followed longitudinally. Sequenced input: peripheral blood. The receptor comes from a woman in her twenties or thirties with COVID-19, enrolled during active disease.

Written as DNA, the CDR3 is TGTGCCAGTAGTACGGGGTTTGGGGGCGGCCAAGAGACCCAGTACTTC. This gives the protein CASSTGFGGGQETQYF. V and J are TRBV19 and TRBJ2-5; tentatively, D is TRBD1 (6 bases). The length of the CDR3 is 16 residues. V lost 4 bases and J lost 1, with 16 bases in between. CDR1 is LNHDA, CDR2 SQIVND, per germline (reference sequence).